A single sample gave rise to the 22 T cell receptor beta chains below, sequenced in a study of neurological immune-mediated disorders. TCRdb re-derived calls from the 5' RACE reads in MiXCR, one entry per CDR3 protein. The sample lists about 55,000 distinct CDR3 sequences; roughly 4% were seen once. Source material: PBMCs. The receptor set was obtained from a man aged 25 to 40 with multiple sclerosis.

This clonotype was counted ten times or more. This chain joins TRBV10-3 and TRBJ1-6; 7 bases agree with TRBD1. The J segment lost 5 bases and the V segment lost 6 bases, leaving 4 bases of the junction unmatched. Germline assignment: CDR1 ENHRY and CDR2 SYGVKD. There are 14 residues in the CDR3. This CDR3 is CAISMGQNNSPLHF. In DNA, the CDR3 is TGTGCCATCAGCATGGGACAGAATAATTCACCCCTCCACTTT.

On this clonotype: The junction and the germline gene differ at one end; a read error may be behind it. The chain carries TRBV28 and TRBJ1-5; 9 nucleotides align to TRBD1. The CDR3 is 15 residues long. Germline assignment: CDR1 MDHEN and CDR2 SYDVKM. The CDR3 nucleotides read TGTGCCAGCAGTTTGGGACAGGGATTTCGTCAGCCCCAGAATTTT. Its translation is CASSLGQGFRQPQNF.

The table lists this clonotype with many counts. The rearrangement links TRBV5-1 to TRBJ1-4; the match to TRBD1 covers 9 bases. Germline V gives CDR1 SGHRS, CDR2 YFSETQ. There are 15 residues in the CDR3. V trimming: 4 bases; J trimming: 7 bases; junction bases outside the gene matches: 8. The CDR3 region is CASSGTTGGTEKLFF. In DNA form, the CDR3 reads TGCGCCAGCAGCGGAACGACAGGGGGGACTGAAAAACTGTTTTTT.

With respect to this clonotype: A much larger clone sits a single nucleotide away, making a read error possible. The rearrangement links TRBV5-1 to TRBJ1-6; 8 bases agree with TRBD1. The germline V gene has CDR1 SGHRS and CDR2 YFSETQ. The CDR3 consists of 14 residues. The CDR3 DNA sequence: TGCGCCAGCAGCTCTGGACAGGGCTCTTCACCCCTCAACTTT. Translated, it gives CASSSGQGSSPLNF.

Many counts were recorded for this clonotype. This rearrangement joins TRBV18 to TRBJ1-1; D ambiguous. V was shortened by 2 bases and J by 3 bases, with 7 bases between the two germline ends. Germline CDR1 and CDR2: KGHSH and LQKENI. The CDR3 loop spans 13 amino acids. As DNA, the CDR3 is TGTGCCAGCTCACCAGGGAGGGACACTGAAGCTTTCTTT. Its translation: CASSPGRDTEAFF.

This clonotype has at least ten counts. This rearrangement joins TRBV6-1 to TRBJ2-1, with no clear D. CDR3 length: 10 residues. CDR1 and CDR2 from the germline V gene are MNHNS and SASEGT. The V end lost 8 bases, the J end lost 5 bases, and 4 bases lay between the germline ends. The CDR3 DNA reads as TGTGCCAGCTATGACAATGAGCAGTTCTTC. Translating gives CASYDNEQFF.

The table lists this clonotype with many counts. This sequence joins TRBV20-1 and TRBJ2-2; 7 nucleotides line up with TRBD1. The CDR3 runs 15 residues. J gave up 0 bases and V 0 bases, and 1 base lay outside the gene matches. Per germline, CDR1 DFQATT and CDR2 SNEGSKA (reference sequence). CDR3 in DNA: TGCAGTGCTAGAGAGACAGGGACGAACACCGGGGAGCTGTTTTTT. This gives the protein CSARETGTNTGELFF.

This clonotype came up many times. The chain carries TRBV27 and TRBJ2-7; 8 bases agree with TRBD1. Germline lookup yields CDR1 MNHEY and CDR2 SMNVEV (reference sequence). The CDR3 sequence is 15 residues long. Losses at the gene ends were 7 bases for V and 5 bases for J; bases not matched to a gene: 13. CDR3 DNA: TGTGCCAGCAACCGAGGGCAGGGGGCTCCTCACGAGCAGTACTTC. It yields the protein CASNRGQGAPHEQYF.

This clonotype was observed at least ten times. This chain connects TRBV20-1 to TRBJ2-1; tentatively, D is TRBD2 (6 bases). V was pared by 4 bases and J by 6 bases, with 22 bases between. The germline gives CDR1 DFQATT, CDR2 SNEGSKA (reference sequence). This CDR3 spans 16 amino acids. The CDR3 nucleotides are TGCAGTGCTAACGGTTTCGGGGGAGAAGGGGTCAATGAGCAGTTCTTC. As protein: CSANGFGGEGVNEQFF.

The sample holds a few counts of this clonotype. V usage is TRBV19 and J usage is TRBJ1-1, with D tentatively TRBD1 (6 bases). Germline V gene lookup returns CDR1 LNHDA and CDR2 SQIVND (reference sequence). V was trimmed by 4 bases and J by 5 bases, leaving 17 bases between them. The CDR3 has 15 amino acids. The CDR3 spells CASSNGQHKGTEAFF. CDR3 DNA: TGTGCCAGTAGTAACGGACAGCATAAAGGGACTGAAGCTTTCTTT.

This clonotype has at least ten counts. The junction departs from the called germline gene at one end, perhaps through a read error. The chain carries TRBV7-3 and TRBJ1-6; no clear D. Per germline, CDR1 SGHTA and CDR2 FQGTGA. The CDR3 runs to 14 residues. CDR3 sequence: CASSLTERDSPLNF. In DNA, the CDR3 is TGTGCCAGCAGCTTAACTGAGAGGGATTCACCCCTCAACTTT.

This clonotype was observed many times. This chain joins TRBV5-1 and TRBJ2-2; weak D call: TRBD1 (6 bases). V shed 5 bases and J shed 0 bases, with 8 bases lying between them. Germline V CDR1 and CDR2: SGHRS, YFSETQ. The CDR3 spans 14 residues. CDR3 sequence: CASRGQTNTGELFF. The CDR3 DNA reads TGCGCCAGCAGAGGACAGACGAACACCGGGGAGCTGTTTTTT.

This clonotype has at least ten counts. The V call is TRBV3-1, the J call TRBJ1-2; D gene unclear. Germline CDR1 LGHDT, CDR2 YNNKEL (reference sequence). This CDR3 comprises 12 residues. Trimming took 4 bases from V and 8 from J, leaving 11 bases between them. The CDR3 reads CASSPSGVGYTF. The CDR3 DNA follows: TGTGCCAGCAGCCCCTCCGGGGTAGGCTACACCTTC.

This clonotype was observed many times. The V and J genes are TRBV5-1 and TRBJ2-3; D possibly corresponds to TRBD1 (6 bases). V shed 3 bases and J shed 3 bases, with 11 bases lying between them. The CDR3 contains 14 residues. Germline V gives CDR1 SGHRS, CDR2 YFSETQ. The CDR3 here is CASSSLGQTDTQYF. Here the CDR3 DNA reads TGCGCCAGCAGCTCATTAGGACAGACAGATACGCAGTATTTT.

This clonotype was detected ten times or more. The rearrangement links TRBV7-9 to TRBJ2-6, with 14 bases that match TRBD2. The CDR3 covers 19 residues. Trimming removed 0 bases from V and 2 bases from J; junction bases left unmatched: 3. The germline V gene has CDR1 SEHNR and CDR2 FQNEAQ (reference sequence). CDR3 residues: CASSLAGTSGSTGANVLTF. CDR3 DNA: TGTGCCAGCAGCTTAGCCGGGACTAGCGGGAGTACTGGGGCCAACGTCCTGACTTTC. Filled out from reference TRBV7-9 and TRBJ2-6, the complete variable domain reads DTGVSQNPRHKITKRGQNVTFRCDPISEHNRLYWYRQTLGQGPEFLTYFQNEAQLEKSRLLSDRFSAERPKGSFSTLEIQRTEQGDSAMYLCASSLAGTSGSTGANVLTFGAGSRLTVL.

This clonotype was found many times. This rearrangement joins TRBV7-3 to TRBJ2-5; a weak D match, TRBD1 (6 bases). CDR3 length: 14 residues. Germline V lookup: CDR1 SGHTA, CDR2 FQGTGA. Deletions cut 4 bases from V and 1 base from J, with 10 bases between. This chain's CDR3 is CASSSQGSQETQYF. DNA of the CDR3: TGTGCCAGCAGCTCACAGGGATCCCAAGAGACCCAGTACTTC.

This clonotype was seen ten or more times. The chain recombines TRBV20-1 with TRBJ2-1; 11 bases agree with TRBD2. The CDR3 runs 14 residues. Trimming took 5 bases from V and 5 from J; bases not matched to a gene: 5. Germline CDR1 DFQATT, CDR2 SNEGSKA (reference sequence). CDR3 region: CSAAGSGRDNEQFF. The CDR3 DNA is TGCAGTGCTGCCGGTAGCGGGAGGGACAATGAGCAGTTCTTC.

This clonotype showed up many times. Written as DNA, the CDR3 is TGCGCCAGCAGCTTGGAAGGTGCGGGATTGAACACTGAAGCTTTCTTT. The encoded protein is CASSLEGAGLNTEAFF. The V gene is TRBV5-1, the J gene TRBJ1-1; D call uncertain. Germline CDR1 reads SGHRS; CDR2 reads YFSETQ. Deletions cut 0 bases from V and 0 bases from J, with 12 bases between. The CDR3 sequence is 16 residues long.

The table lists this clonotype with many counts. The chain has TRBV2 and TRBJ1-1; 7 bases line up with TRBD1. This CDR3 region has 16 residues. V lost 0 bases and J lost 8; bases outside the gene matches: 12. Germline-derived CDR1 and CDR2 are SNHLY and FYNNEI. The CDR3 loop is CASSEALETGSFEAFF. The CDR3 nucleotides read TGTGCCAGCAGTGAAGCGCTTGAGACAGGGAGCTTCGAAGCTTTCTTT. The full variable domain, rest sourced from reference TRBV2 and TRBJ1-1, is EPEVTQTPSHQVTQMGQEVILRCVPISNHLYFYWYRQILGQKVEFLVSFYNNEISEKSEIFDDQFSVERPDGSNFTLKIRSTKLEDSAMYFCASSEALETGSFEAFFGQGTRLTVV.

A remark on this clonotype: Its ends do not fully match the called genes, so a read error is possible. V gene TRBV2 combines with J gene TRBJ1-5; a weak D match, TRBD1 (6 bases). Germline CDR1 and CDR2: SNHLY and FYNNEI. The CDR3 is made up of 15 amino acids. DNA for the CDR3: TGTGCCAGCAGCCCCCAGGGGAATAGCAATCAGCCCCAGAATTTT. Translated: CASSPQGNSNQPQNF.

This clonotype was counted ten times or more. This rearrangement joins TRBV29-1 to TRBJ2-5; D might be TRBD1 or TRBD2, each matching 6 bases. Trimming took off 7 bases at V and 5 bases at J, with 17 bases between the two ends. The CDR3 is made up of 13 amino acids. Germline V gene sequence: CDR1 SQVTM, CDR2 ANQGSEA. The CDR3: CSAERGVGETQYF. In DNA form, the CDR3 reads TGCAGCGCGGAAAGGGGGGTAGGGGAGACCCAGTACTTC. Using reference TRBV29-1 and TRBJ2-5 for the parts outside the CDR3, the full variable domain is SAVISQKPSRDICQRGTSLTIQCQVDSQVTMMFWYRQQPGQSLTLIATANQGSEATYESGFVIDKFPISRPNLTFSTLTVSNMSPEDSSIYLCSAERGVGETQYFGPGTRLLVL.

This clonotype was counted many times. The V gene is TRBV5-1, the J gene TRBJ2-1; no definite D call. V lost 0 bases and J lost 5, with 9 bases in between. CDR1 and CDR2 from the germline V gene are SGHRS and YFSETQ. This CDR3 contains 14 residues. The CDR3 here is CASSLGAGDNEQFF. Here the CDR3 DNA reads TGCGCCAGCAGCTTGGGGGCTGGCGACAATGAGCAGTTCTTC.